This record covers a single T cell receptor beta chain. TCRdb independently ran MiXCR on the PCR reads; one entry per CDR3 protein. The table includes about 5,700 distinct CDR3 sequences, about 50% detected once. These data are taken from a study of CD4 and CD8 cells across lung adenocarcinoma regions. Donors had localized lung adenocarcinoma, a non-small cell lung cancer. The CDR3 is 14 amino acids. Germline assignment: CDR1 ENHRY and CDR2 SYGVKD. The clonotype comes from a male donor with lung adenocarcinoma. The CD4 and CD8 labels of this study may be unreliable. The chain links TRBV10-3 to TRBJ2-3, with D unclear. Sequencing was performed on CD4+ T cells from the margin of a lung tumor. CDR3 in amino acids: CAGRQAVSTDTQYF. The CDR3 region has the DNA TGTGCGGGCCGCCAGGCCGTCAGCACAGATACGCAGTATTTT.